Below, 26 T cell receptor beta chains from the same sample are listed, as sequenced in a study of blood T cell repertoires in COVID-19. Profiling relied on immunoSEQ multiplex PCR, and the TCRdb table lists in-frame clones only, not all of them. The profile shows tens of thousands of clones, approximately 89% of them singletons. Sequenced sample: peripheral blood. These receptors were taken from a human donor in a cohort sampled during active COVID-19.

The V and J genes are TRBV10-1 and TRBJ2-7, with 9 nucleotides matching TRBD1. The CDR3 has 15 residues. Germline V lookup: CDR1 WNHNN, CDR2 SYGVQD (reference sequence). Trimming removed 3 bases from V and 2 bases from J; junction bases left unmatched: 5. The CDR3 DNA reads as TGCGCCAGCAGTGAATTGACAGGGGGACCCTACGAGCAGTACTTC. Translation gives CASSELTGGPYEQYF.

The rearrangement uses TRBV28 and TRBJ2-7, with 8 bases fitting TRBD1. The germline V gene has CDR1 MDHEN and CDR2 SYDVKM. The CDR3 loop spans 17 amino acids. The junction had 13 bases not matched to a gene; V was cut back by 3 bases and J by 3 bases. In DNA form, the CDR3 reads TGTGCCAGCAGTTTGCGGCACATGGGACAGGCTATCTACGAGCAGTACTTC. It translates to CASSLRHMGQAIYEQYF.

The rearrangement joins TRBV4-1 to TRBJ1-1; D unresolved. Germline V gene sequence: CDR1 MGHRA, CDR2 YSYEKL. V gave up 7 bases and J gave up 1 base, with 4 bases separating them. The CDR3 runs to 11 residues. CDR3 nucleotides: TGCGCCAGCATGAGGAACACTGAAGCTTTCTTT. Protein sequence: CASMRNTEAFF.

This clone occurred once. The chain recombines TRBV11-2 with TRBJ1-5; no clear D. The CDR3 runs 14 residues. Germline V lookup: CDR1 SGHAT, CDR2 FQNNGV. Trimming stripped 5 bases from V and 7 bases from J, with 15 bases between. CDR3 DNA: TGTGCCAGCAGCCCCTTCGGGGTCGCCCAGCCCCAGCATTTT. As protein: CASSPFGVAQPQHF. The entire variable domain, with the rest obtained from reference TRBV11-2 and TRBJ1-5, is as follows: EAGVAQSPRYKIIEKRQSVAFWCNPISGHATLYWYQQILGQGPKLLIQFQNNGVVDDSQLPKDRFSAERLKGVDSTLKIQPAKLEDSAVYLCASSPFGVAQPQHFGDGTRLSIL.

The gene calls are TRBV29-1 and TRBJ1-2; TRBD1 matches at 9 bases. Looked up from germline, CDR1 is SQVTM and CDR2 is ANQGSEA. The CDR3 is 14 residues long. Trimming at V came to 0 bases and at J to 4 bases, leaving 3 bases not matched to a gene. DNA for the CDR3: TGCAGCGTTGAAGACGAGGACAGGGGCTATGGCTACACCTTC. The encoded protein is CSVEDEDRGYGYTF.

Details on this clone: One junction end disagrees with the germline gene, perhaps due to a read error. The V and J genes are TRBV19 and TRBJ1-1; D uncertain. The length of the CDR3 is 13 residues. Germline loops: CDR1 LNHDA, CDR2 SQIVND (reference sequence). This chain's CDR3 is CASSIWANSEAFF. CDR3 coding DNA: TGTGCCAGTAGTATTTGGGCCAACAGTGAAGCTTTCTTT.

This clone turned up a few times. The rearrangement joins TRBV6-6 to TRBJ2-2; tentatively, D is TRBD1 (6 bases). Germline values: CDR1 MNHNY, CDR2 SVGAGI (reference sequence). Deletions cut 6 bases from V and 6 bases from J, with 14 bases between. The CDR3 consists of 14 residues. The CDR3 spells CASSPTGSPGELFF. The CDR3 nucleotides read TGTGCCAGCAGCCCGACAGGTTCCCCCGGGGAGCTGTTTTTT.

The J gene is TRBJ2-7, the V gene TRBV27, with 8 bases fitting TRBD2. CDR1 MNHEY and CDR2 SMNVEV come from the germline V gene (reference sequence). J lost 0 bases, V lost 4 bases, and 8 bases had no gene match. The CDR3 consists of 16 residues. CDR3 coding DNA: TGTGCCAGCAGTTCTAAGCGGGGGACAAGCTCCTACGAGCAGTACTTC. Protein: CASSSKRGTSSYEQYF.

The chain carries TRBV5-8 and TRBJ1-4, with D maybe TRBD1 (6 bases). The CDR3 extends over 16 amino acids. Trimming cost V 4 bases and J 0 bases, with 13 bases left between them. Germline V gene sequence: CDR1 SGHTS, CDR2 YDEGEE. The CDR3 nucleotides read TGTGCCAGCAGCCTCGGACAGTCCACAACTAATGAAAAACTGTTTTTT. This encodes CASSLGQSTTNEKLFF.

This clone was observed once. V is TRBV5-1 and J is TRBJ1-1, with D maybe TRBD1 (6 bases). The germline V gene has CDR1 SGHRS and CDR2 YFSETQ. Trimming stripped 3 bases from V and 0 bases from J, with 9 bases between. The length of the CDR3 is 14 residues. The CDR3: CASSSYRVNTEAFF. CDR3 bases: TGCGCCAGCAGCTCCTACAGGGTGAACACTGAAGCTTTCTTT.

V gene TRBV5-6 combines with J gene TRBJ1-3; no reliable D call. Germline assignment: CDR1 SGHDT and CDR2 YYEEEE. Trimming took 2 bases from V and 4 from J, leaving 10 bases between them. The length of the CDR3 is 14 residues. CDR3 sequence: CASSFARGGNTIYF. CDR3 in DNA: TGTGCCAGCAGCTTTGCTCGAGGGGGAAACACCATATATTTT.

This chain links TRBV7-6 with TRBJ2-7; possible D gene TRBD2, 5 bases. Germline lookup yields CDR1 SGHVS and CDR2 FNYEAQ. Trimming cost V 4 bases and J 5 bases, with 18 bases left between them. The CDR3 is 15 residues long. The CDR3 bases are TGTGCCAGCAGCTCACGACTTGGCCAGCGGAACGAGCAGTACTTC. Translated, it gives CASSSRLGQRNEQYF. Variable domain in full (rest from reference TRBV7-6 and TRBJ2-7): GAGVSQSPRYKVTKRGQDVALRCDPISGHVSLYWYRQALGQGPEFLTYFNYEAQQDKSGLPNDRFSAERPEGSISTLTIQRTEQRDSAMYRCASSSRLGQRNEQYFGPGTRLTVT.

The chain couples TRBV5-5 to TRBJ1-1, with D possibly TRBD1 on 5 matching bases. The CDR3 spans 12 residues. Trimming removed 6 bases at V and 5 bases at J, with 11 bases between. Germline loops: CDR1 SGHKS, CDR2 YYEKEE (reference sequence). The CDR3 coding sequence is TGTGCCAGCAACCCTCGGGGGACTGAAGCTTTCTTT. It yields the protein CASNPRGTEAFF. The full variable domain, in which reference TRBV5-5 and TRBJ1-1 provide the parts outside the CDR3, is DAGVTQSPTHLIKTRGQQVTLRCSPISGHKSVSWYQQVLGQGPQFIFQYYEKEERGRGNFPDRFSARQFPNYSSELNVNALLLGDSALYLCASNPRGTEAFFGQGTRLTVV.

This rearrangement joins TRBV27 to TRBJ2-7, with D perhaps TRBD2 (6 bases). V was cut by 5 bases and J by 2 bases, with 16 bases left in between. The CDR3 consists of 15 residues. CDR1 is MNHEY, CDR2 SMNVEV, per germline (reference sequence). CDR3 sequence reads: CASSVGYGGPYEQYF. The DNA for the CDR3 is TGTGCCAGCAGTGTAGGCTACGGGGGACCCTACGAGCAGTACTTC.

The CDR3 sequence is CASSKSSSYNSPLHF. CDR3 DNA: TGTGCCAGCAGTAAATCGAGCTCCTATAATTCACCCCTCCACTTT. The chain combines TRBV2 with TRBJ1-6; D is unresolved. This CDR3 comprises 15 residues. V lost 5 bases and J 0 bases, leaving 8 bases between the germline ends. Germline-derived CDR1 and CDR2 are SNHLY and FYNNEI.

CDR3 sequence (DNA): TGTGCCAGCAGCTACACAGGGTTGAGCAATCAGCCCCAGCATTTT. This translates into CASSYTGLSNQPQHF. The genes are TRBV7-2 and TRBJ1-5, with D perhaps matching TRBD1 (6 bases). This CDR3 has 15 residues. Germline V gives CDR1 SGHTA, CDR2 FQGNSA. The V end lost 4 bases, the J end lost 1 base, and 11 bases lay between the germline ends.

The V gene is TRBV12-5, the J gene TRBJ1-2; tentatively, D is TRBD1 (6 bases). The CDR3 loop spans 15 amino acids. The V gene's germline CDR1 is LGHNT and CDR2 FRNRAP. Trimming took 3 bases from V and 8 from J, leaving 19 bases between them. CDR3 protein: CASGFGGQTIDGYTF. CDR3 nucleotides: TGTGCTAGTGGTTTTGGCGGACAGACGATTGACGGCTACACCTTC.

The gene calls are TRBV29-1 and TRBJ1-1; D remains ambiguous. Trimming shortened V by 4 bases and J by 4 bases, and 16 bases separated the two germline ends. Germline V CDR1 and CDR2: SQVTM, ANQGSEA. The CDR3 is 14 amino acids. The CDR3 DNA sequence: TGCAGCGTTGGGTCGACAATCCTCGGCACTGAAGCTTTCTTT. It yields the protein CSVGSTILGTEAFF.

The rearrangement links TRBV3-1 (or the pseudogene TRBV3-2) to TRBJ1-2, with 8 bases fitting TRBD1. The CDR3 is 15 amino acids. J was trimmed by 5 bases and V by 0 bases; bases with no gene match: 5. CDR1 and CDR2 (germline): LGHDT, YNNKEL (reference sequence). The CDR3 sequence: CASSQDLRTGYGYTF. The CDR3 bases are TGTGCCAGCAGCCAAGATCTCCGGACAGGGTATGGCTACACCTTC.

The rearrangement joins TRBV30 to TRBJ1-2; no firm D call. Germline V gene sequence: CDR1 GTSNPN, CDR2 SVGIG (reference sequence). This CDR3 comprises 15 residues. With 0 bases removed from V and 0 bases from J, the gap between germline ends came to 11 bases. The CDR3 DNA sequence: TGTGCCTGGAGTGTAATTCAGACTGCTAACTATGGCTACACCTTC. It yields the protein CAWSVIQTANYGYTF.

The V gene is TRBV5-5, the J gene TRBJ1-1; D ambiguous. The CDR3 consists of 13 residues. Deletions cut 3 bases from V and 0 bases from J, with 6 bases between. Per the germline V gene, CDR1 is SGHKS and CDR2 is YYEKEE (reference sequence). In nucleotides, the CDR3 is TGTGCCAGCAGCTCTACCTTGAACACTGAAGCTTTCTTT. Its translation: CASSSTLNTEAFF.

The chain couples TRBV24-1 to TRBJ1-2; 9 bases fit TRBD1. J gave up 6 bases and V 4 bases, and 8 bases lay outside the gene matches. This CDR3 contains 15 residues. Germline loops: CDR1 KGHDR, CDR2 SFDVKD. CDR3 sequence: CATSDTGQGRNGYTF. Here the CDR3 DNA reads TGTGCCACCAGTGACACGGGACAGGGAAGGAATGGCTACACCTTC.

About this clone itself: The junction shows a germline mismatch at one end, possibly a read error. The V and J genes are TRBV11-2 and TRBJ1-1; a weak D match, TRBD1 (5 bases). The CDR3 sequence is 16 residues long. CDR1 is SGHAT and CDR2 is FQNNGV in the germline V gene. DNA of the CDR3: TGTGCCAGCAGCCCACTCAGCGGGCAGGCCGACAGCCGCTCCTCTTTT. This sequence encodes CASSPLSGQADSRSSF.

V is TRBV30 and J is TRBJ1-4; 8 bases agree with TRBD1. This CDR3 region has 14 residues. Trimming took 4 bases from V and 2 from J; bases not matched to a gene: 3. Germline V lookup: CDR1 GTSNPN, CDR2 SVGIG (reference sequence). The CDR3 bases are TGTGCCTGGACAGGGGGCTTGACTAATGAAAAACTGTTTTTT. It specifies CAWTGGLTNEKLFF.

The chain links TRBV25-1 to TRBJ1-2, with D possibly TRBD1 on 5 matching bases. Looked up from germline, CDR1 is MGHDK and CDR2 is SYGVNS. This CDR3 comprises 12 residues. Deletions cut 7 bases from V and 2 bases from J, with 8 bases between. The CDR3 is CASTGGNYGYTF. The CDR3, as DNA: TGTGCCAGCACGGGGGGGAACTATGGCTACACCTTC.

The J gene is TRBJ1-1, the V gene TRBV27, with D tentatively TRBD1 (5 bases). CDR3 length equals 15 residues. The V and J ends lost 7 bases and 0 bases respectively, with 15 bases between them. Germline CDR1 MNHEY, CDR2 SMNVEV (reference sequence). CDR3 DNA sequence: TGTGCCAGCACCCCGGCGGGGGGTTTGAACACTGAAGCTTTCTTT. It is translated as CASTPAGGLNTEAFF.